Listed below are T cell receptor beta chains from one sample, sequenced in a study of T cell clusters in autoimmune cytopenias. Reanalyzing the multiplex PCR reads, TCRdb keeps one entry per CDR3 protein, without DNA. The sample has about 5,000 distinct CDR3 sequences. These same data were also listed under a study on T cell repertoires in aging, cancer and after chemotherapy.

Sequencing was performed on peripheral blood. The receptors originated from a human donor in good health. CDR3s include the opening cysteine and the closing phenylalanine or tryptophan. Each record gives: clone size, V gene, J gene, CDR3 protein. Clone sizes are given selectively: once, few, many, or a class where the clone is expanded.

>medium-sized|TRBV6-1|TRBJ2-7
CASSDREWGTFEQYF
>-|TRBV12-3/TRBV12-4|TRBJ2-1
CASIWGLYNEQFF
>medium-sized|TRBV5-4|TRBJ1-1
CASSWDTVNTEAFF
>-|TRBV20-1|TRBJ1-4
CSARDWDEKLFF
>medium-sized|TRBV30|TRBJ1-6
CAWEQDYNSPLHF
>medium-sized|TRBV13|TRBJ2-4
CASTVGSLAKNIQYF
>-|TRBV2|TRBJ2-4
CASSERVAKNIQYF
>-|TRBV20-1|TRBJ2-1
CSARGGRGGDEQFF
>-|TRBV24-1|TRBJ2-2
CATSRNTGELFF
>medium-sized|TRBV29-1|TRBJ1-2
CSVVREGDGYTF